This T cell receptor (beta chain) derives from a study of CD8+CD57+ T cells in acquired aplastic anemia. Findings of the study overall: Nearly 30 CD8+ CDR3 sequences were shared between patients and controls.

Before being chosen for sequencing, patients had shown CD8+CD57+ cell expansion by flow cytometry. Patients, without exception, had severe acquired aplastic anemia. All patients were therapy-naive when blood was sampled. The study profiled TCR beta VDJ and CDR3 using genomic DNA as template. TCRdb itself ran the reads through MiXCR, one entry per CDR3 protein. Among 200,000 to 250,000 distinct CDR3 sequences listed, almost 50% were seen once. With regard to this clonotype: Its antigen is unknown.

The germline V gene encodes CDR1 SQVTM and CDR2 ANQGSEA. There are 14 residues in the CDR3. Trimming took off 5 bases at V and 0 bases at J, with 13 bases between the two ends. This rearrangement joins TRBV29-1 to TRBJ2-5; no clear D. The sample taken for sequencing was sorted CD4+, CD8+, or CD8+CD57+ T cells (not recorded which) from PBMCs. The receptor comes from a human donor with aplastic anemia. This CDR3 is CSVLSYLYQETQYF. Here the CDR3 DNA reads TGCAGCGTTCTAAGCTATTTGTACCAAGAGACCCAGTACTTC. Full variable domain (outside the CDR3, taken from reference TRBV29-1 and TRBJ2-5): SAVISQKPSRDICQRGTSLTIQCQVDSQVTMMFWYRQQPGQSLTLIATANQGSEATYESGFVIDKFPISRPNLTFSTLTVSNMSPEDSSIYLCSVLSYLYQETQYFGPGTRLLVL.